The T cell receptor beta chain under discussion was sequenced for a study of T cells in women clearing cervical HPV infection. In germline, CDR1 is SEHNR, CDR2 FQNEAQ (reference sequence). The length of the CDR3 is 15 residues. Losses at the gene ends were 1 base for V and 4 bases for J; bases not matched to a gene: 0. As regards this clone: The read halts 3 residues ahead of the CDR3 end, with the missing end drawn from the germline J gene. The sample has other DNA sequences that encode this CDR3 too.

This table comes from immunoSEQ multiplex PCR, and its TCRdb copy is limited to in-frame clones, with some not included. This table lists roughly 21,000 clones. The source is a woman aged 18 to 69 with a cervical HPV16 infection that either progressed to CIN3+ or cleared (not recorded which). This chain links TRBV7-9 with TRBJ2-1, with 11 bases matching TRBD2. Sequencing was carried out using blood buffy coat. Here the CDR3 reads CASSLGTSGYNEQFF. The covered CDR3 bases are TGTGCCAGCAGCTTAGGGACTAGCGGGTACAATGAG.